A selection of T cell receptor beta chains follows, all from one sample in a study of T cell repertoires in cytomegalovirus infection. TCRdb re-derived calls from the reads in MiXCR, one entry per CDR3 protein. The sample contains under 850,000 distinct CDR3 sequences, 35% of which appear only once. Sequenced: PBMCs. The receptor source for this set is a human donor in good health (CMV status not recorded). Some clones in this sample may be carry-over from other donors' samples. The CDR3 runs from the conserved cysteine through the conserved F or W. D genes are given only for firm matches. Clone size, where shown, is once, few, many, or a class for clones that have expanded.

DNA: TGTGCCAGCAGCCGCCCTCCCCGACTAGAGGCTGGCACAGATACGCAGTATTTT; CDR3: CASSRPPRLEAGTDTQYF; J: TRBJ2-3; D: NA; V: TRBV11-2; size: many
DNA: TGTGCCAGTAGGTCCACAGGGTCGAACACCGGGGAGCTGTTTTTT; CDR3: CASRSTGSNTGELFF; J: TRBJ2-2; D: NA; V: TRBV19; size: NA
DNA: TGTGCCAGCAGTTTAGGCACCCCAACAGGGTCCGGGGAGCTGTTTTTT; CDR3: CASSLGTPTGSGELFF; J: TRBJ2-2; D: NA; V: TRBV12-3/TRBV12-4; size: NA
DNA: TGTGCCAGTAAGAGGGAAGGGAGCAATCAGCCCCAGCATTTT; CDR3: CASKREGSNQPQHF; J: TRBJ1-5; D: NA; V: TRBV19; size: few
DNA: TGCGCCAGCAGCCAAGTGGGAGGGATGAAGGCCAAAAACATTCAGTACTTC; CDR3: CASSQVGGMKAKNIQYF; J: TRBJ2-4; D: TRBD2; V: TRBV4-1; size: NA
DNA: TGTGCCAGCAGCCGACAGGGGGCGAAAGAAGCTTTCTTT; CDR3: CASSRQGAKEAFF; J: TRBJ1-1; D: TRBD1; V: TRBV7-9; size: NA
DNA: TGCAGTGCTAGAGATACCCGCCAGGGTGGCAATGAGCAGTTCTTC; CDR3: CSARDTRQGGNEQFF; J: TRBJ2-1; D: NA; V: TRBV20-1; size: NA
DNA: TGTGCCACCAGTGATACGGGCCGTAGCACAGATACGCAGTATTTT; CDR3: CATSDTGRSTDTQYF; J: TRBJ2-3; D: NA; V: TRBV24-1; size: few
DNA: TGTGCCATCAGTAGGACTAGCGGGAGCGAGAACACCGGGGAGCTGTTTTTT; CDR3: CAISRTSGSENTGELFF; J: TRBJ2-2; D: TRBD2; V: TRBV10-3; size: many
DNA: TGTGCCAGCAGCCTTAGACAGGTCACAGATACGCAGTATTTT; CDR3: CASSLRQVTDTQYF; J: TRBJ2-3; D: NA; V: TRBV7-2; size: NA